This TCR beta chain was recovered during a study of blood T cell repertoires in COVID-19. Authors' methods: Amplification of reference gene primers was used by the study to estimate nucleated cell counts. The repertoire was sequenced with immunoSEQ multiplex PCR; TCRdb's copy has only in-frame clones and lacks some. That table supplies the V and J calls and clone size; D and trimming were determined from the DNA. The data show 150,000 to 200,000 clones, 75% to 90% seen once. The CDR3 spans 16 residues. CDR1 is LNHDA and CDR2 is SQIVND in the germline V gene (reference sequence). V shed 3 bases, J shed 4 bases, and the junction held 8 bases outside the gene matches.

The receptor was derived from a man in his sixties or seventies with active or convalescent COVID-19. This chain uses TRBV19 with TRBJ2-3; TRBD2 matches 9 bases. Source material: peripheral blood. CDR3 nucleotide sequence: TGTGCCAGTAGTATCCGGGGTAGCGGGAGACCAGATACGCAGTATTTT. Amino acids: CASSIRGSGRPDTQYF.